These 27 T cell receptor beta chains came from one sample sequenced in a study of identical twins. Each CDR3 protein is one row after TCRdb ran MiXCR on the 5' RACE reads. The sample includes 1.5 million to 2 million distinct CDR3 sequences, roughly 35% of them seen just once. Sample: cord blood. The origin of the receptors is a newborn girl in good health.

The sample holds a few counts of this clonotype. Written as DNA, the CDR3 is TGTGCCAGCAGTACCCGGGTATGGAGCCCACAAGAGACCCAGTACTTC. Its protein product is CASSTRVWSPQETQYF. This chain joins TRBV12-3 or TRBV12-4 and TRBJ2-5; no definite D call. Between the trimmed V and J ends, which lost 5 bases and 2 bases, there was a span of 18 bases. CDR3 length equals 16 residues.

In this sample, this clonotype turned up a few times. The chain links TRBV24-1 to TRBJ1-5, with D possibly matching TRBD1 (5 bases). CDR3 length: 16 amino acids. V lost 2 bases and J lost 7, with 17 bases in between. The V gene's germline CDR1 is KGHDR and CDR2 SFDVKD. The CDR3 region is CATSDSQGPPGQPQHF. The CDR3 DNA is TGTGCCACCAGTGATTCCCAGGGCCCCCCAGGGCAGCCCCAGCATTTT.

This clonotype appeared a few times. The chain combines TRBV12-3 or TRBV12-4 with TRBJ2-7; 7 bases map to TRBD1. The CDR3 runs 14 residues. Trimming removed 5 bases from V and 3 bases from J; junction bases left unmatched: 7. The CDR3 nucleotides are TGTGCCAGCAGTCTCCGGGACAGCGACTACGAGCAGTACTTC. Protein product: CASSLRDSDYEQYF.

In this sample, this clonotype turned up many times. The V and J genes are TRBV12-3 or TRBV12-4 and TRBJ2-7, with D perhaps TRBD2 (6 bases). The CDR3 length is 13 residues. The V end lost 7 bases, the J end lost 6 bases, and 16 bases lay between the germline ends. Written as DNA, the CDR3 is TGTGCCAGCACCATGGGACTCCTAAGCGAGCAGTACTTC. Protein sequence: CASTMGLLSEQYF.

This clonotype came up many times. The chain combines TRBV27 with TRBJ2-7; D remains ambiguous. The CDR3 spans 11 residues. Germline assignment: CDR1 MNHEY and CDR2 SMNVEV (reference sequence). V was shortened by 10 bases and J by 4 bases, with 11 bases between the two germline ends. Written as DNA, the CDR3 is TGTGCCACCACTAAGGGTTACGAGCAGTACTTC. Residues: CATTKGYEQYF.

For this clonotype: At one boundary the junction diverges from the germline segment, which might be a read error. The V and J genes are TRBV4-2 and TRBJ2-1; 11 bases are shared with TRBD2. The CDR3 spans 17 residues. CDR1 and CDR2 (germline): LGHNA, YNFKEQ. The CDR3 loop is CASTQNPGTSGPNEQFF. CDR3 in DNA: TGTGCCAGCACCCAAAACCCCGGGACTAGCGGACCCAATGAGCAGTTCTTC.

This clonotype has a single count. The V gene is TRBV20-1, the J gene TRBJ1-5; D perhaps matches TRBD1 (5 bases). CDR3 length equals 15 residues. The V gene's germline CDR1 is DFQATT and CDR2 SNEGSKA (reference sequence). The CDR3 nucleotides read TGCAGCGACCTAGGGGAGACCCTTAGCAATCAGCCCCAGCATTTT. Its translation is CSDLGETLSNQPQHF.

V gene TRBV9 combines with J gene TRBJ2-1; D not resolved. Germline V lookup: CDR1 SGDLS, CDR2 YYNGEE. This CDR3 has 16 residues. V gave up 0 bases and J gave up 3 bases, with 13 bases separating them. CDR3 protein: CASSVDALSLYNEQFF. The CDR3 nucleotides read TGTGCCAGCAGCGTAGATGCTCTCTCCCTCTACAATGAGCAGTTCTTC. Looking up the rest from reference TRBV9 and TRBJ2-1 gives the full variable domain: DSGVTQTPKHLITATGQRVTLRCSPRSGDLSVYWYQQSLDQGLQFLIQYYNGEERAKGNILERFSAQQFPDLHSELNLSSLELGDSALYFCASSVDALSLYNEQFFGPGTRLTVL.

The chain has TRBV12-3 or TRBV12-4 and TRBJ2-4; 8 bases match TRBD2. V dropped 6 bases and J dropped 5; count of bases not matched to a gene: 6. The CDR3 spans 14 residues. The CDR3 DNA reads TGTGCCAGCAGGGGACTAGGCAACGAAAACATTCAGTACTTC. Translating gives CASRGLGNENIQYF.

The sample holds a few counts of this clonotype. The chain is built from TRBV24-1 and TRBJ2-3; D not resolved. CDR1 and CDR2 (germline): KGHDR, SFDVKD. V lost 4 bases, J lost 4 bases, and 17 bases lay in between. This CDR3 has 16 amino acids. Here the CDR3 reads CATSDRLDPTPDTQYF. The DNA of the CDR3 is TGTGCCACCAGTGACCGCCTGGACCCTACCCCAGATACGCAGTATTTT.

This clonotype appeared a few times. This chain links TRBV3-1 with TRBJ2-7, with D perhaps assigned TRBD1 or TRBD2 (5 bases each). The CDR3 extends over 14 amino acids. Germline V gene sequence: CDR1 LGHDT, CDR2 YNNKEL (reference sequence). Trimming pared 6 bases from V and 3 bases from J, leaving 15 bases between. The CDR3 DNA reads as TGTGCCAGCAGTCGGGACCCTCTTAACTACGAGCAGTACTTC. Translating it yields CASSRDPLNYEQYF.

This clonotype was counted only a few times. The chain has TRBV10-3 and TRBJ2-7; 10 positions agree with TRBD1. The V segment lost 3 bases and the J segment 0 bases; nucleotides outside the gene matches: 5. Germline loops: CDR1 ENHRY, CDR2 SYGVKD. The CDR3 runs 16 residues. In nucleotides, the CDR3 is TGTGCCATCAGTGACAGGAGGACAGGGGGCTCCTACGAGCAGTACTTC. This sequence encodes CAISDRRTGGSYEQYF.

The rearrangement uses TRBV29-1 and TRBJ2-3; D tentatively fits TRBD1 or TRBD2 (5 bases each). Trimming pared 2 bases from V and 0 bases from J, leaving 12 bases between. The CDR3 contains 15 residues. Germline assignment: CDR1 SQVTM and CDR2 ANQGSEA. CDR3 sequence reads: CSVENRDRSTDTQYF. CDR3 nucleotide sequence: TGCAGCGTTGAAAACCGGGACCGTAGCACAGATACGCAGTATTTT.

This clonotype was detected a few times. The chain is built from TRBV20-1 and TRBJ2-3; D possibly corresponds to TRBD2 (6 bases). The CDR3 totals 16 residues. Germline-derived CDR1 and CDR2 are DFQATT and SNEGSKA (reference sequence). The V gene lost 0 bases and the J gene lost 3 bases, with 16 bases spanning the gap. The CDR3 here is CSARDRKGRSTDTQYF. CDR3 DNA: TGCAGTGCTAGAGATCGTAAAGGGAGGTCGACAGATACGCAGTATTTT.

This clonotype was observed a few times. V and J are TRBV30 and TRBJ2-7; 9 bases line up with TRBD2. The germline V gene has CDR1 GTSNPN and CDR2 SVGIG (reference sequence). Trimming at V came to 6 bases and at J to 1 base, leaving 10 bases not matched to a gene. CDR3 length: 15 amino acids. This CDR3 is CACPAGTSLSYEQYF. The CDR3 DNA follows: TGTGCCTGTCCTGCCGGGACTAGCCTATCCTACGAGCAGTACTTC.

This chain links TRBV15 with TRBJ1-1, with no clear D. The CDR3 totals 13 residues. Germline CDR1 and CDR2: LNHNV and YYDKDF (reference sequence). Deletions cut 5 bases from V and 4 bases from J, with 11 bases between. CDR3 sequence: CATSVTRATEAFF. The CDR3 DNA follows: TGTGCCACCAGCGTAACAAGGGCCACTGAAGCTTTCTTT.

V usage is TRBV18 and J usage is TRBJ1-1, with D unresolved. The V and J ends lost 6 bases and 9 bases respectively, with 17 bases between them. Germline V gene lookup returns CDR1 KGHSH and CDR2 LQKENI. The CDR3 extends over 13 amino acids. The CDR3, as DNA: TGTGCCAGCTCGGAAGGGTTTTCCCTGAAAGCTTTCTTT. Translated: CASSEGFSLKAFF.

The rearrangement joins TRBV28 to TRBJ2-4, with D perhaps TRBD2 (6 bases). V was trimmed by 2 bases and J by 13 bases, leaving 24 bases between them. Germline V gene data show CDR1 as MDHEN and CDR2 as SYDVKM. The CDR3 consists of 16 residues. The CDR3 loop reads CASSLRGGMARNEQYF. The CDR3 DNA reads TGTGCCAGCAGTTTACGCGGCGGGATGGCCAGGAATGAGCAGTACTTC.

This clonotype has only a few counts. The chain links TRBV7-2 to TRBJ1-2; weak D call: TRBD1 (6 bases). Trimming took off 5 bases at V and 6 bases at J, with 10 bases between the two ends. Germline lookup yields CDR1 SGHTA and CDR2 FQGNSA. The CDR3 has 12 residues. This CDR3 reads CASSTRTDGYTF. In nucleotides, the CDR3 is TGTGCCAGCAGCACCCGGACAGATGGCTACACCTTC.

This clonotype was seen a few times. The genes are TRBV11-2 and TRBJ2-5, with D perhaps matching TRBD2 (5 bases). Trimming took off 6 bases at V and 11 bases at J, with 25 bases between the two ends. The CDR3 loop spans 15 amino acids. Germline V gene data show CDR1 as SGHAT and CDR2 as FQNNGV. In DNA, the CDR3 is TGTGCCAGCAGATCCCTAACCTCGGGGAGTGAGGTGCAGTACTTC. Its translation is CASRSLTSGSEVQYF. Using reference TRBV11-2 and TRBJ2-5 for the parts outside the CDR3, the full variable domain is EAGVAQSPRYKIIEKRQSVAFWCNPISGHATLYWYQQILGQGPKLLIQFQNNGVVDDSQLPKDRFSAERLKGVDSTLKIQPAKLEDSAVYLCASRSLTSGSEVQYFGPGTRLLVL.

This clonotype was observed a handful of times. The chain links TRBV5-1 to TRBJ2-1; D unclear. V lost 4 bases to trimming and J lost 5 bases, with 13 bases between them. The CDR3 length is 14 residues. Per the germline V gene, CDR1 is SGHRS and CDR2 is YFSETQ. CDR3 loop: CASSRATKNNEQFF. The CDR3 DNA reads as TGCGCCAGCAGCCGAGCAACTAAAAACAATGAGCAGTTCTTC. Variable domain in full (rest from reference TRBV5-1 and TRBJ2-1): KAGVTQTPRYLIKTRGQQVTLSCSPISGHRSVSWYQQTPGQGLQFLFEYFSETQRNKGNFPGRFSGRQFSNSRSEMNVSTLELGDSALYLCASSRATKNNEQFFGPGTRLTVL.

As regards this clonotype: Compared with germline, one end of the junction differs, possibly owing to a read error. The chain has TRBV5-1 and TRBJ2-1; 14 bases are shared with TRBD2. Germline V gene sequence: CDR1 SGHRS, CDR2 YFSETQ. CDR3 size: 15 residues. CDR3 loop: CASSFGTSGGGEQFF. The CDR3 coding sequence is TGTGCCAGCAGCTTCGGGACTAGCGGGGGTGGAGAGCAGTTCTTC.

This clonotype was recorded a few times. The chain's CDR3 is CASSLGAAAFF. The CDR3 DNA reads as TGTGCCAGCAGCTTAGGCGCAGCTGCTTTCTTT. J is TRBJ1-1 and V is TRBV11-2; unclear D gene. CDR1 and CDR2 from the germline V gene are SGHAT and FQNNGV. With 1 base removed from V and 11 bases from J, the gap between germline ends came to 8 bases. The CDR3 is 11 amino acids.

This clonotype was observed at least ten times. V and J are TRBV10-3 and TRBJ2-5, with D uncertain. V was trimmed by 6 bases and J by 4 bases, leaving 12 bases between them. This CDR3 has 13 amino acids. From germline, CDR1 is ENHRY and CDR2 SYGVKD. The CDR3 DNA reads TGTGCCATCAGAGAAGGCTTAGGAGAGACCCAGTACTTC. It specifies CAIREGLGETQYF.

J is TRBJ2-7 and V is TRBV5-4, with no clear D. Trimming took 2 bases from V and 0 from J, leaving 9 bases between them. The length of the CDR3 is 14 residues. CDR1 is SGHNT, CDR2 YYREEE, per germline (reference sequence). The CDR3 spells CASSFAPSSYEQYF. The DNA of the CDR3 is TGTGCCAGCAGCTTTGCTCCGAGCTCCTACGAGCAGTACTTC.

This clonotype was detected a few times. The rearrangement uses TRBV5-1 and TRBJ2-1, with unresolved D. Per germline, CDR1 SGHRS and CDR2 YFSETQ. The CDR3 runs to 14 residues. V gave up 7 bases and J gave up 2 bases, with 13 bases separating them. The CDR3 DNA reads as TGCGCCAGCGGGTTGAAAGGCCCCTACAATGAGCAGTTCTTC. Amino acid sequence: CASGLKGPYNEQFF.

This chain joins TRBV4-1 and TRBJ2-1; possibly TRBD2 for D (6 bases). V lost 4 bases to trimming and J lost 4 bases, with 20 bases between them. CDR1 and CDR2 (germline): MGHRA, YSYEKL. This CDR3 region has 17 residues. CDR3 sequence (DNA): TGCGCCAGCAGCCTAAGAGGGCCGGGACTCCATTACAATGAGCAGTTCTTC. Its protein product is CASSLRGPGLHYNEQFF.